The rows below give T cell receptor beta chains drawn from one sample of a study of vaccination effects on CD4 cells after COVID-19. The method was immunoSEQ multiplex PCR; TCRdb's version includes in-frame clones alone and lacks a portion of them. The profile shows 45,000 to 60,000 clones, 75% to 80% of them singletons. These TCRs' antigens remain unknown. The sample was CD4+ T cells from PBMCs cultured without peptide, taken before COVID-19 vaccination. The receptors come from a human donor who had a prior SARS-CoV-2 infection. CDR3s include the opening cysteine and the closing phenylalanine or tryptophan. The D gene is left open where the match is weak.

j_call d_call v_call cdr3_aa
TRBJ2-7 TRBD2 TRBV5-1 CASSSLTSGGRTDEQYF
TRBJ2-2 - TRBV5-1 CASQTVGFNTGELFF
TRBJ2-1 TRBD2 TRBV7-2 CASSSNPVLAGGEQFF
TRBJ2-5 - TRBV5-1 CASSLEGAGETQYF
TRBJ1-1 - TRBV2 CASRTPRTAEAFF
TRBJ2-2 TRBD2 TRBV10-3 CAISDPSGGAAGELFF
TRBJ2-3 - TRBV9 CASSTTSRSTDTQYF
TRBJ1-4 - TRBV4-2 CASSLREKLFF
TRBJ2-3 - TRBV5-1 CASSLSVSTDTQYF
TRBJ2-7 - TRBV11-2 CASSLERGRFATNSYEQYF
TRBJ1-5 TRBD1 TRBV7-2 CASSPTGGLGGPQHF
TRBJ2-3 TRBD2 TRBV5-4 CASSLRVLAGGEDTQYF
TRBJ1-2 - TRBV2 CASSAVDVGGAGYTF
TRBJ2-7 - TRBV11-3 CASSLMSGFSYEQYF
TRBJ1-1 TRBD1 TRBV5-1 CASRTGTGGFNTEAFF
TRBJ2-3 - TRBV2 CASSDTIDAGDTQYF
TRBJ2-7 - TRBV21-1 CASSKEGTPSYEQYF
TRBJ1-3 TRBD1 TRBV19 CASSIQGAFSGNTIYF
TRBJ1-2 - TRBV29-1 CSVEVRAGLGYTF
TRBJ2-7 TRBD2 TRBV9 CASSVASGRAGAYEQYF
TRBJ1-1 - TRBV5-1 CASSLRTRVPNTEAFF
TRBJ2-7 - TRBV9 CASSVGIGSYEQYF
TRBJ1-4 - TRBV4-2 CASSLRPIEKLFF
TRBJ1-1 - TRBV12-3/TRBV12-4 CASSLDRPEAFF
TRBJ2-2 - TRBV24-1 CATSPGWFTGELFF
TRBJ2-3 TRBD2 TRBV24-1 CATSDSRGGYTDTQYF